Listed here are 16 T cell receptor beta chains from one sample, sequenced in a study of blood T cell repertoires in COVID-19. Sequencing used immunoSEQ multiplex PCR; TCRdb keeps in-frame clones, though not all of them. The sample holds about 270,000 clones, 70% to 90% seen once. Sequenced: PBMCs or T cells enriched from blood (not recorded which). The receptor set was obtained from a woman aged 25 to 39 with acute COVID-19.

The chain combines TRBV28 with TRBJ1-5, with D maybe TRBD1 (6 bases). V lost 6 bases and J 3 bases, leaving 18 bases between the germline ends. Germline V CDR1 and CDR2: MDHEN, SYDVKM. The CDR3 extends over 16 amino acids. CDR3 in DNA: TGTGCCAGCAGCACCCCGGCAGGGGACGACAATCAGCCCCAGCATTTT. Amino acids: CASSTPAGDDNQPQHF.

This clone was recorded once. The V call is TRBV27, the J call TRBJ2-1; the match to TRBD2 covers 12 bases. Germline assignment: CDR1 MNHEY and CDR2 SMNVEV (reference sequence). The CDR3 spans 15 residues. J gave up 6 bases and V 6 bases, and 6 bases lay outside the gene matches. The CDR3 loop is CASRTLAGGFNEQFF. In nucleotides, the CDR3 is TGTGCCAGCAGAACCCTAGCGGGAGGGTTCAATGAGCAGTTCTTC.

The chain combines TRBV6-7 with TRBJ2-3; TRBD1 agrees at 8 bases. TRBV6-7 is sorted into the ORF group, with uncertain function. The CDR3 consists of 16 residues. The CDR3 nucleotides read TGTGCTATTCAAGGGGACAGGCCCGGCAGCACAGATACGCAGTATTTT. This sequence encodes CAIQGDRPGSTDTQYF.

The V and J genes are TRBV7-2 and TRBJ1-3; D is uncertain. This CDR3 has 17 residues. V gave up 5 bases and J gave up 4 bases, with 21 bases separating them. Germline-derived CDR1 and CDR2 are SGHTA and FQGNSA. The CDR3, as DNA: TGTGCCAGCAGCCTCACCCGGGGTTTGGTTTCAGGAAACACCATATATTTT. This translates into CASSLTRGLVSGNTIYF.

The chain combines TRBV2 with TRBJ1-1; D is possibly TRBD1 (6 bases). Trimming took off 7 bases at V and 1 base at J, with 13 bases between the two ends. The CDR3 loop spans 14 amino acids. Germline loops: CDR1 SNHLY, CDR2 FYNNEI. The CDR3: CASNEEGGNTEAFF. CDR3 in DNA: TGTGCCAGCAACGAAGAAGGGGGGAACACTGAAGCTTTCTTT.

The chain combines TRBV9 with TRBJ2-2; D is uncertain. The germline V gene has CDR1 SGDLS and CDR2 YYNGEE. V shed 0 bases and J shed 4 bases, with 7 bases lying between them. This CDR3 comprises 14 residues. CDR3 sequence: CASSVGTSTGELFF. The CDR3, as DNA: TGTGCCAGCAGCGTAGGTACGAGCACCGGGGAGCTGTTTTTT. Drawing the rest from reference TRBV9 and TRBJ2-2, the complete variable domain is DSGVTQTPKHLITATGQRVTLRCSPRSGDLSVYWYQQSLDQGLQFLIQYYNGEERAKGNILERFSAQQFPDLHSELNLSSLELGDSALYFCASSVGTSTGELFFGEGSRLTVL.

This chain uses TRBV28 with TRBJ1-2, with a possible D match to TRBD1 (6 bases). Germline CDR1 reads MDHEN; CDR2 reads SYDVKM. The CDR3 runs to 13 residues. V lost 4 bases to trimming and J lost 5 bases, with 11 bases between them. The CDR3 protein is CASSYRDQYGYTF. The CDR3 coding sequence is TGTGCCAGCAGTTACAGGGACCAGTATGGCTACACCTTC.

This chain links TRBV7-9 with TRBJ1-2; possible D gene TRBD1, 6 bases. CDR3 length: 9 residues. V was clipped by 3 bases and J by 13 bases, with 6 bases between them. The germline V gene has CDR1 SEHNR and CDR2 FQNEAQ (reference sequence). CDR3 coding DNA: TGTGCCAGCAGCTTGGACAGCACCTTC. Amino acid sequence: CASSLDSTF.

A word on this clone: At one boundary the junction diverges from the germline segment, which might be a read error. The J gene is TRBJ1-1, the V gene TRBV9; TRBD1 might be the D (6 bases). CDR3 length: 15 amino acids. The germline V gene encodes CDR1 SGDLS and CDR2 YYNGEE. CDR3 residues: CASTVGDTKPGEAFF. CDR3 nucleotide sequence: TGTGCCAGCACCGTAGGGGACACCAAACCTGGAGAAGCTTTCTTT.

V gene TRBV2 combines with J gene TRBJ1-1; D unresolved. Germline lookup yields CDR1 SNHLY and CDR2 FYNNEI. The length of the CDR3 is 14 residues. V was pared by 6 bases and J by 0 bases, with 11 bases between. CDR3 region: CASSAQRMNTEAFF. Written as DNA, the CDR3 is TGTGCCAGCAGCGCGCAGCGCATGAACACTGAAGCTTTCTTT.

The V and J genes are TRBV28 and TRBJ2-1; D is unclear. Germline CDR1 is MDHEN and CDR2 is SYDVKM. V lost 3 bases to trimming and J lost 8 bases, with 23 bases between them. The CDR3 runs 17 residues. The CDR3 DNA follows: TGTGCCAGCAGTTTGGCCGCGTGGGCAGGTACTCTACATGAGCAGTTCTTC. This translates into CASSLAAWAGTLHEQFF.

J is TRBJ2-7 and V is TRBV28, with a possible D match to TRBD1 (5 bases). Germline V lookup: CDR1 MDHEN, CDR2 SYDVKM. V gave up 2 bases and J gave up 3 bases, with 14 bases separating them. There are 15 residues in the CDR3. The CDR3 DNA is TGTGCCAGCAGTTTAGCAGGGCTAGAGTACTACGAGCAGTACTTC. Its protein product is CASSLAGLEYYEQYF.

Here the CDR3 reads CASSSSLNEQYF. CDR3 nucleotide sequence: TGTGCCAGCAGCTCCTCCCTAAACGAGCAGTACTTC. V and J are TRBV7-9 and TRBJ2-7; D call uncertain. Trimming removed 4 bases at V and 5 bases at J, with 9 bases between. The CDR3 loop spans 12 amino acids. CDR1 is SEHNR and CDR2 is FQNEAQ in the germline V gene (reference sequence).

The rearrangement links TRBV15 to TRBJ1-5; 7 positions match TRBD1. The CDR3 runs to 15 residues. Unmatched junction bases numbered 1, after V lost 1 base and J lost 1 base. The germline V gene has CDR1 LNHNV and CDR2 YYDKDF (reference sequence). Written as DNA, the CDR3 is TGTGCCACCAGCAGAGTGGGACAGAGCAATCAGCCCCAGCATTTT. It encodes CATSRVGQSNQPQHF. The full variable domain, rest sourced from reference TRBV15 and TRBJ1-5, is DAMVIQNPRYQVTQFGKPVTLSCSQTLNHNVMYWYQQKSSQAPKLLFHYYDKDFNNEADTPDNFQSRRPNTSFCFLDIRSPGLGDTAMYLCATSRVGQSNQPQHFGDGTRLSIL.

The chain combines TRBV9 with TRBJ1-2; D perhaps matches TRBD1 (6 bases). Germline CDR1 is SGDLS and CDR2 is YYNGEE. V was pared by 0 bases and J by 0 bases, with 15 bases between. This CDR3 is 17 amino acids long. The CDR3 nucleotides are TGTGCCAGCAGCGTAGAGGGGACATCGTTTACTAACTATGGCTACACCTTC. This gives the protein CASSVEGTSFTNYGYTF.

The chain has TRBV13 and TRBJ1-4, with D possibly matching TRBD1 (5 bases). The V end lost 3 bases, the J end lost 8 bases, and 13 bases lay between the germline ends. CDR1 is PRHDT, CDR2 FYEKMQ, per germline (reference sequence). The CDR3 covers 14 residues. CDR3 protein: CASSFGGIKEKLFF. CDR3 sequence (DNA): TGTGCCAGCAGCTTCGGGGGGATTAAGGAAAAACTGTTTTTT.